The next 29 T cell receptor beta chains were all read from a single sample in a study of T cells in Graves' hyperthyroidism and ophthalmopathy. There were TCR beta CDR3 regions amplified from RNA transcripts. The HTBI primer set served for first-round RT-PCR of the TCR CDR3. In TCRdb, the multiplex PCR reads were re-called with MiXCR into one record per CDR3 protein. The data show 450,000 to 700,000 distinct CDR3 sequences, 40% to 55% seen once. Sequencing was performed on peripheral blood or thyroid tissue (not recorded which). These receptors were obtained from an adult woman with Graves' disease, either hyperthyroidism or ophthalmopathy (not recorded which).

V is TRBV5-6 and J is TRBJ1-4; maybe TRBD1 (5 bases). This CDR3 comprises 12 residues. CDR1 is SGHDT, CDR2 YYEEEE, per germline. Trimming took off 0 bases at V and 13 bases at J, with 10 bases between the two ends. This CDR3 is CASSLGGVRLFF. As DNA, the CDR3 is TGTGCCAGCAGCTTGGGGGGGGTCAGACTGTTTTTT.

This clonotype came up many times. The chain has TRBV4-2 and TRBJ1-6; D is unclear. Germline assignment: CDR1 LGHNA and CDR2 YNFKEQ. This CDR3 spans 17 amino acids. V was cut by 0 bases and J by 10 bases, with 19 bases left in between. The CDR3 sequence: CASSQDRATQSLSPLHF. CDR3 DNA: TGTGCCAGCAGCCAAGATCGGGCGACGCAGTCATTGTCACCCCTCCACTTT.

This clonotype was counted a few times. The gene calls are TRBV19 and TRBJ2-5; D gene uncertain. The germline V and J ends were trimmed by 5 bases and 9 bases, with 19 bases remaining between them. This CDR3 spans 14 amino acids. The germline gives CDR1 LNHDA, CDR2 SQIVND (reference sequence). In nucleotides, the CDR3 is TGTGCCAGTAGTTTCTCCTTAGACAATCAGCCCCAGTACTTC. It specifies CASSFSLDNQPQYF. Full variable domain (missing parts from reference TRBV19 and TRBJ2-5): DGGITQSPKYLFRKEGQNVTLSCEQNLNHDAMYWYRQDPGQGLRLIYYSQIVNDFQKGDIAEGYSVSREKKESFPLTVTSAQKNPTAFYLCASSFSLDNQPQYFGPGTRLLVL.

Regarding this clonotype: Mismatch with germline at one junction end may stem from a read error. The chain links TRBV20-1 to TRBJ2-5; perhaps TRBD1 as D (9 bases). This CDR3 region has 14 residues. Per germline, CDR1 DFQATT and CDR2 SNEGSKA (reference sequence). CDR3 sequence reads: CSAIADRGLEPQYF. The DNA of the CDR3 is TGCAGTGCTATAGCGGACAGGGGACTAGAGCCCCAGTACTTC.

The CDR3 region has the DNA TGTGCCACCAGCAGAGGGCTAGCGGTCGTTATGATTCAGGAGCAGTTCTTC. It is translated as CATSRGLAVVMIQEQFF. The V and J genes are TRBV15 and TRBJ2-1; 7 bases map to TRBD2. Germline trimming cut 1 base from V and 10 bases from J; bases unmatched to any gene: 16. Germline values: CDR1 LNHNV, CDR2 YYDKDF (reference sequence). This CDR3 comprises 17 residues.

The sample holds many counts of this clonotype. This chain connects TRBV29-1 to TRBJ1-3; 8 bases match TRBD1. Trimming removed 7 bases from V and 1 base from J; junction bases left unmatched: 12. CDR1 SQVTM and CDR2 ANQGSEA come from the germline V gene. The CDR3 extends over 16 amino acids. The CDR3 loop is CSAFAGQGGSGNTIYF. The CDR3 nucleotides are TGCAGCGCATTCGCAGGACAGGGAGGTTCTGGAAACACCATATATTTT. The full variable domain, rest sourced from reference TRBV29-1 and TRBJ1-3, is SAVISQKPSRDICQRGTSLTIQCQVDSQVTMMFWYRQQPGQSLTLIATANQGSEATYESGFVIDKFPISRPNLTFSTLTVSNMSPEDSSIYLCSAFAGQGGSGNTIYFGEGSWLTVV.

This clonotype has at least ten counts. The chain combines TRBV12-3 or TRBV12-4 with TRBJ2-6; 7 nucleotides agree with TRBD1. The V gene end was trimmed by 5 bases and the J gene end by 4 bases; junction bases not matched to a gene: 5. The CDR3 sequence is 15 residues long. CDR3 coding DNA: TGTGCCAGCAGTCTAGACAGGGTAGGGGCCAACGTCCTGACTTTC. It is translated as CASSLDRVGANVLTF.

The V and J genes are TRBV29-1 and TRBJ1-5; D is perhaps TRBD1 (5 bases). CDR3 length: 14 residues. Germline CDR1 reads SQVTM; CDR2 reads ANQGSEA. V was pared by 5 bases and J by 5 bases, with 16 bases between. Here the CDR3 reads CSVSTGSGHQPQHF. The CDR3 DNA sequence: TGCAGCGTTTCAACAGGAAGCGGTCATCAGCCCCAGCATTTT. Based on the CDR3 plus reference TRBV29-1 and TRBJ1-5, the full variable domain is SAVISQKPSRDICQRGTSLTIQCQVDSQVTMMFWYRQQPGQSLTLIATANQGSEATYESGFVIDKFPISRPNLTFSTLTVSNMSPEDSSIYLCSVSTGSGHQPQHFGDGTRLSIL.

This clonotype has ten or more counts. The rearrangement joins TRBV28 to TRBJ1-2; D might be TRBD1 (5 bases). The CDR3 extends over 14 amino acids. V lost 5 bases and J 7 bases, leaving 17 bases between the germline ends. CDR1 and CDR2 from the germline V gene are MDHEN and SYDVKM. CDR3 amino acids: CASSPPGRASGYTF. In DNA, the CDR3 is TGTGCCAGCAGTCCGCCGGGCAGGGCCTCTGGCTACACCTTC.

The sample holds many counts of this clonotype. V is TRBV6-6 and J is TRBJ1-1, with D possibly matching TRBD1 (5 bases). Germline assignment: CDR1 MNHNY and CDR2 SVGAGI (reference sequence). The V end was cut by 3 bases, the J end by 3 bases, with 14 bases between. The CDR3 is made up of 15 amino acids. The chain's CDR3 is CASSYRGRVDTEAFF. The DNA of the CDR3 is TGTGCCAGCAGTTATCGTGGCAGGGTGGACACTGAAGCTTTCTTT.

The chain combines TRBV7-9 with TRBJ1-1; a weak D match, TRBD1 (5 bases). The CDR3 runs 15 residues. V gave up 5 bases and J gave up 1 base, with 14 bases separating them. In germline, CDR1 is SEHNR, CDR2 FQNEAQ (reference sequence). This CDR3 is CASSPVLDKNTEAFF. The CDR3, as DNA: TGTGCCAGCAGCCCAGTACTGGACAAGAACACTGAAGCTTTCTTT.

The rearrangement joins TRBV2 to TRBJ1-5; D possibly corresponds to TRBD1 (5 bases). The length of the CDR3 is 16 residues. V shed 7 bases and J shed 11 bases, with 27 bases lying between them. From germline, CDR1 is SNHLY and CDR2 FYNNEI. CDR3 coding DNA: TGTGCCAGCACGCCGCGTTTAGCGGGACTAGTAGAGACCCAGCATTTT. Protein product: CASTPRLAGLVETQHF.

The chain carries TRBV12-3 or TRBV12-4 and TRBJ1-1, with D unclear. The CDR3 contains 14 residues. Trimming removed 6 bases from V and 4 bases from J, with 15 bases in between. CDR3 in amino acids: CASSRRTVSTEAFF. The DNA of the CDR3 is TGTGCCAGCAGCCGAAGGACCGTCAGCACTGAAGCTTTCTTT.

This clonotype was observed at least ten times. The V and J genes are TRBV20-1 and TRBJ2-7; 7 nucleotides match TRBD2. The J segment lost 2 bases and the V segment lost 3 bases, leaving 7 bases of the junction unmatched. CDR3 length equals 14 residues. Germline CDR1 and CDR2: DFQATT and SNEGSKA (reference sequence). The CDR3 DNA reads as TGCAGTGCTAGTACGTCGGGAGGCGCCTACGAGCAGTACTTC. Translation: CSASTSGGAYEQYF.

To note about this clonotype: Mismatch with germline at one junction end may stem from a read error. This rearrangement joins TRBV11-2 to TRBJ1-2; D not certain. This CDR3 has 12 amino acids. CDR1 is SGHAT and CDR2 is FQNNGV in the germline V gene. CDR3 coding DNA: TGCGCCAGCAGCTTGGATCTGGGCCGCCACACCTTC. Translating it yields CASSLDLGRHTF.

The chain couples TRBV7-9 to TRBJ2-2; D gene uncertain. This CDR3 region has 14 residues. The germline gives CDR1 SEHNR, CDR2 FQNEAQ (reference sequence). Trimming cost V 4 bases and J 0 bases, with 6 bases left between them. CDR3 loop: CASSSYTNTGELFF. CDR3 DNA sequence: TGTGCCAGCAGCTCCTACACGAACACCGGGGAGCTGTTTTTT.

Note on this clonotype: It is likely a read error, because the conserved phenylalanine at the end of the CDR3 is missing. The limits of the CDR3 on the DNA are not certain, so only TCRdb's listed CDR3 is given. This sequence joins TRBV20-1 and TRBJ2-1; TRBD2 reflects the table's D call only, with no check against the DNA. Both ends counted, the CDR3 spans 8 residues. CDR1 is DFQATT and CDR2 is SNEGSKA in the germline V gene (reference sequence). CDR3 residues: CSALTLAG.

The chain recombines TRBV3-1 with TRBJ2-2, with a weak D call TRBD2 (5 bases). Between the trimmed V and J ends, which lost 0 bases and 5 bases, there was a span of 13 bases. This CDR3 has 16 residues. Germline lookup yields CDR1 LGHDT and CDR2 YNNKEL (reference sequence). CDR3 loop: CASSQDFDGVTGELFF. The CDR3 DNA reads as TGTGCCAGCAGCCAAGATTTCGACGGGGTTACCGGGGAGCTGTTTTTT.

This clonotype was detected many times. The CDR3 is CSARGGNRYEQYF. CDR3 bases: TGCAGTGCTAGAGGCGGGAACCGCTACGAGCAGTACTTC. The chain couples TRBV20-1 to TRBJ2-7; perhaps TRBD2 as D (6 bases). The CDR3 has 13 amino acids. The V end was cut by 1 base, the J end by 3 bases, with 10 bases between. CDR1 is DFQATT and CDR2 is SNEGSKA in the germline V gene (reference sequence).

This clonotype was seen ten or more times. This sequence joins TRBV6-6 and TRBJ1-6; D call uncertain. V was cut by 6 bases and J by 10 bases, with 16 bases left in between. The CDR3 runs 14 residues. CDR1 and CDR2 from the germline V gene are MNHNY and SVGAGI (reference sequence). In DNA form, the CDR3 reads TGTGCCAGCAGACTTCAACTTCCCACCTCACCCCTCCACTTT. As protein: CASRLQLPTSPLHF.

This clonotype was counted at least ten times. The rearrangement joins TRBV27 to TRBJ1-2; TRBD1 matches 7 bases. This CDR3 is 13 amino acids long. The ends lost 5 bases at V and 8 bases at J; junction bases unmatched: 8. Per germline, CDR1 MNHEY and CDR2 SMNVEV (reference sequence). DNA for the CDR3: TGTGCCAGCAGTCCCGACAGGGCCTTCGGCTACACCTTC. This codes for CASSPDRAFGYTF.

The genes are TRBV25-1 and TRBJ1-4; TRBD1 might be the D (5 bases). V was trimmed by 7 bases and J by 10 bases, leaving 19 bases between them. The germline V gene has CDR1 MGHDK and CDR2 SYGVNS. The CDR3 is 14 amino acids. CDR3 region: CASKGTRGFGKLFF. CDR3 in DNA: TGTGCCAGCAAAGGGACTCGAGGGTTTGGAAAACTGTTTTTT.

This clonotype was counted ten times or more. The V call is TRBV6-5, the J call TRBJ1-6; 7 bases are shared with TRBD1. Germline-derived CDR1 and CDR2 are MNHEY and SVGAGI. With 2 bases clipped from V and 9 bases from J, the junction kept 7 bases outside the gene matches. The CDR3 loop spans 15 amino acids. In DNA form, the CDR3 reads TGTGCCAGCAGTTACAAACAGGGGAGGGGTTCACCCCTCCACTTT. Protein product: CASSYKQGRGSPLHF.

The CDR3 is CASSLGRTTGNTIYF. DNA for the CDR3: TGTGCCAGCAGCTTAGGACGTACAACTGGAAACACCATATATTTT. This chain uses TRBV7-2 with TRBJ1-3; D gene uncertain. CDR3 length: 15 amino acids. Germline values: CDR1 SGHTA, CDR2 FQGNSA. Trimming shortened V by 1 base and J by 2 bases, and 9 bases separated the two germline ends.

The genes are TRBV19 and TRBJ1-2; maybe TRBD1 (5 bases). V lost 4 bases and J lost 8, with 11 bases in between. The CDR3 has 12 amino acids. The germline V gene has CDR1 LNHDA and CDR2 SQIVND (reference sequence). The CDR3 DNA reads TGTGCCAGTAGTAGGGGCGGGACCGGCTACACCTTC. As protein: CASSRGGTGYTF.

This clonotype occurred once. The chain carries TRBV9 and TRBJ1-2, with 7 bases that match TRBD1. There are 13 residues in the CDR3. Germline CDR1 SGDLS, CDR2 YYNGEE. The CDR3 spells CARTGERDYGYTF. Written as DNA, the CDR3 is TGTGCTAGAACAGGGGAAAGGGACTATGGCTACACCTTC.

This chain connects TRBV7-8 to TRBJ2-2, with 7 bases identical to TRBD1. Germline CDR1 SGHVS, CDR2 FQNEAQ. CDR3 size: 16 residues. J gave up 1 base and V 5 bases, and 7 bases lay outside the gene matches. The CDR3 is CASSTTGWLNTGELFF. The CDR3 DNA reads TGTGCCAGCAGCACGACAGGGTGGTTGAACACCGGGGAGCTGTTTTTT.

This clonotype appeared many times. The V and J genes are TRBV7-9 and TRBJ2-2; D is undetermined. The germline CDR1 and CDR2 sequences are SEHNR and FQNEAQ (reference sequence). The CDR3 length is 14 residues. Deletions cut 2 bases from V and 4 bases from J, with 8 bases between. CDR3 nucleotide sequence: TGTGCCAGCAGCTTATTCCAGACCACCGGGGAGCTGTTTTTT. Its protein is CASSLFQTTGELFF.

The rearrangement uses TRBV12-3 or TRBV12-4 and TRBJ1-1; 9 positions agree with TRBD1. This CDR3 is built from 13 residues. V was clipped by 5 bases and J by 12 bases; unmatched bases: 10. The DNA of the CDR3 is TGTGCCAGCAGTGACGGAGGACAGGGGATGACTTTCTTT. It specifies CASSDGGQGMTFF.